Below, one T cell receptor (beta chain) is given with its context. Antigen specificity is unknown. From the germline J gene comes the end of the CDR3, since the read stops 3 residues before it. Trimming took 4 bases from V and 2 from J; bases not matched to a gene: 3. CDR3 length equals 14 residues. The germline gives CDR1 SGDLS, CDR2 YYNGEE. This entry belongs to a study of T cells in women clearing cervical HPV infection. Study-wide background: Control women cleared a single incident HPV16 infection within 12 months.

The assay was immunoSEQ multiplex PCR, and TCRdb's table has in-frame clones only and misses some. This sample carries 45,000 to 55,000 clones, with under 2% going to the ten biggest clones. Overall study findings and caveats: T-cell numbers per sample were unknown and may explain richness differences. Repertoire richness, not evenness, was significantly elevated in CIN3+ cases versus controls.

All donors had a single incident cervical HPV16 infection, not prevalent. V usage is TRBV9 and J usage is TRBJ2-7; 10 bases are shared with TRBD1. The specimen sequenced was blood buffy coat. The TCR originated in a woman aged 18 to 75 with a cervical HPV16 infection that either progressed to CIN3+ or cleared (not recorded which). The CDR3 sequence is CASSPGQGAYEQYF. The sequenced part of the CDR3 DNA is TGTGCCAGCAGCCCCGGACAGGGGGCCTACGAG.